The subject of this entry is one T cell receptor beta chain. There is no known antigen for this receptor. Qualities for individual bases were not recorded, and no much larger clone is one base off. The collaborating institutions used their own protocols to collect whole blood in K2EDTA tubes. For TCRbeta analysis, collaborators shipped samples as frozen whole blood, isolated PBMCs, or DNA extracted from either of those sample types. TCRbeta CDR3 regions were amplified from genomic DNA using the immunoSEQ Assay, a bias-controlled multiplex PCR. Regarding the original processing steps: Within the assay, amplification of reference gene primers was used to estimate how many nucleated cells each sample contained. To quantify the absolute abundance of each unique TCRbeta CDR3 rearrangement, sequence reads were collapsed and filtered. For each sample, productive Simpson clonality was calculated as the square root of Simpson's diversity index over productive rearrangements. TCRdb retrieved this table from immuneACCESS and kept in-frame rearrangements only. Not all clones are present; in checked studies, unresolved V genes account for under half, and no reason is known for the remainder. The D gene and trimming were derived from the DNA, and the V and J assignments and clone size from that table. Within this sample are about 62,000 clones, with around 82% of them counted one time only. The ten largest clones take up roughly 6.7% of the sample.

The data derive from a study of blood T cell repertoires in COVID-19 (TCRdb year 2020). Regarding the research as a whole: Collaborator samples came from the United States, Italy and Spain and covered acute and convalescent phases of COVID-19. A freely available public database, intended as a resource for researchers studying the immune response to SARS-CoV-2, is where the repertoires were released. Deeply sampled blood TCRbeta repertoires from subjects exposed to, actively infected with, or recovered from COVID-19 were included in the dataset. The material from the prospective study consisted of cDNA or gDNA derived from T cells, B-cell-depleted T cells, or PBMCs. The sample metadata nearly always contained a de-identified subject ID, COVID-19 status, age in years and sex. Samples were obtained from the ongoing ImmuneRACE study (first 160 participants) and from 1,254 subjects provided by 6 global collaborators. Where available, HLA class I and class II types were taken from metadata supplied by the sample provider and were not determined by assay-based typing.

General study outcomes and caveats: Clinical and demographic metadata were provided uncurated, with the amount varying by source and participant.

Sequencing was carried out using peripheral blood. The source of this sequence is a human donor in a cohort sampled during active COVID-19.

Read as DNA, the sequence is TGTGCCATCAGCGCTGGGGAGCCGCTCTCTGGGGCCAACGTCCTGACTTTC. This translates into CAISAGEPLSGANVLTF. Recombination joined TRBV10-3 with TRBJ2-6; the D segment could be TRBD2, given 5 matching bases. V sheds 6 bases and J sheds 0 bases, leaving 15 bases between their ends. From a lookup of the germline V gene, CDR1 and CDR2 are ENHRY and SYGVKD. The CDR3, from cysteine to phenylalanine, totals 17 residues. Of all the DNA, just the CDR3 is kept, 51 bases in frame from base 1.